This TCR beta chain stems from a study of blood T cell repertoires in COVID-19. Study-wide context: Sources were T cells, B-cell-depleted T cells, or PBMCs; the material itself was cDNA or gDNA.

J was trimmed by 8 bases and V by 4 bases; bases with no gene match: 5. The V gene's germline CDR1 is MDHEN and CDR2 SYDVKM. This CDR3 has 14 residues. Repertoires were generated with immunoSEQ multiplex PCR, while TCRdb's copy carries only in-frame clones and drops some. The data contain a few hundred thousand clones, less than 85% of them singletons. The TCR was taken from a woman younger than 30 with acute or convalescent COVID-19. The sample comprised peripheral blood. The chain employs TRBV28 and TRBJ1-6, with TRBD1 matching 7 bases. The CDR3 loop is CASSYRGRDSPLHF. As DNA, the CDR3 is TGTGCCAGCAGTTATAGGGGGCGCGATTCACCCCTCCACTTT.